The T cell receptor beta chain described here comes from a study of CD8 T cells in Susac syndrome. General observations from the study: As acknowledged by the study, its TCR sequencing and HLA analysis included a relatively small number of individuals.

Germline lookup yields CDR1 MGHRA and CDR2 YSYEKL. CDR3 size: 16 residues. Deletions cut 3 bases from V and 0 bases from J, with 12 bases between. Sequencing of TCR beta was performed on blood CD8+ and CD4+ T cells. FACS was used to enrich TEMRA cells, whereas the CD8+ and CD4+ T cells were obtained by negative isolation. On this clonotype itself: Its matching antigen is unknown.

Roughly 0.5 to 1 ug RNA was reverse transcribed with random hexamers. The amplification used immunoSEQ multiplex PCR on TCR beta CDR3; it spanned 54 Vbeta and 13 Jbeta. Using its own MiXCR run on the immunoSEQ multiplex PCR reads, TCRdb lists one record per CDR3 protein. Here the sample spans 200,000 to 250,000 distinct CDR3 sequences, approximately 95% being singletons. The sample was CD4+ T cells from PBMCs. The chain links TRBV4-1 to TRBJ1-5; no clear D gene. This TCR was sampled from a human donor with multiple sclerosis. The DNA for the CDR3 is TGCGCCAGCAGCCAGGCGGACGGAAATAGCAATCAGCCCCAGCATTTT. Translated: CASSQADGNSNQPQHF.